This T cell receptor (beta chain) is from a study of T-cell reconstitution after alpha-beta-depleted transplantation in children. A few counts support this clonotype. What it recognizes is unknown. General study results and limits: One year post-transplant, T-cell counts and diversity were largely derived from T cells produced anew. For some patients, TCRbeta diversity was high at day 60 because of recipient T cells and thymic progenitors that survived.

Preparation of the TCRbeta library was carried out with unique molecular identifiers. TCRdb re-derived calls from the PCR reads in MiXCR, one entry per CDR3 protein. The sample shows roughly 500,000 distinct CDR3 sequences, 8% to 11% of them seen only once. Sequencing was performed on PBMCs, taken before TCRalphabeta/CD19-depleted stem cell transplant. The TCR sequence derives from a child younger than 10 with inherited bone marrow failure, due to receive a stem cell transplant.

In DNA form, the CDR3 reads TGTGCCAGCAGTCTAACCCCCGGGACAGGGGATGGCTACACCTTC. Its protein is CASSLTPGTGDGYTF. The chain recombines TRBV27 with TRBJ1-2, with TRBD1 matching over 10 bases. Trimming removed 5 bases from V and 6 bases from J; junction bases left unmatched: 9. Germline lookup yields CDR1 MNHEY and CDR2 SMNVEV (reference sequence). This CDR3 comprises 15 residues.